One and the same sample provided the 2 T cell receptor beta chains below, sequenced in a study of long-term antiretroviral therapy in people with HIV (dated by TCRdb to between 2022 and 2023). The immunoSEQ hsTCRB v3.0 assay was used at survey level resolution to sequence the TRB variable region. Imported from immuneACCESS, the table was reduced by TCRdb to in-frame sequences with V and J called. These copies leave out some clones; in studies compared against another copy, an unresolved V gene accounts for under half, and the cause of the remainder is not known. Here the sample has about 19,000 clones; over 65% occur a single time. Of the sample, 13% to 15% is held by the ten largest clones. Sequenced material: unsorted PBMCs, taken 0.5 years before starting antiretroviral therapy. Receptors were obtained from a woman in her 50s with HIV.

The chain joins TRBV6-1 to TRBJ2-5; no clear D gene. The length of the CDR3 is 15 residues. Germline V gene lookup returns CDR1 MNHNS and CDR2 SASEGT. The ends were cut back, 3 bases at V and 5 bases at J, with 16 bases in the middle. CDR3: CASSEPQEKRETQYF. The CDR3 DNA sequence: TGTGCCAGCAGTGAGCCTCAGGAAAAACGGGAGACCCAGTACTTC.

This chain links TRBV6-1 with TRBJ1-2; perhaps TRBD1 as D (6 bases). Germline V gene lookup returns CDR1 MNHNS and CDR2 SASEGT. The CDR3 length is 16 residues. Trimming took 2 bases from V and 6 from J, leaving 19 bases between them. The CDR3 sequence is CASSEHGQRGSDGYTF. CDR3 DNA: TGTGCCAGCAGTGAACATGGACAGAGGGGATCGGATGGCTACACCTTC.